One sample yielded the 13 T cell receptor beta chains listed below, sequenced in a study of cytomegalovirus exposure and HLA in healthy donors. The PCR made use of 60 Vbeta and 13 Jbeta primers. The repertoire was sequenced with immunoSEQ multiplex PCR; TCRdb's copy has only in-frame clones and lacks some. The sample has about 42,000 clones; about 50% are singletons. Sequenced sample: PBMCs. All receptors derive from a human donor in good health.

This clone was recorded a few times. The V and J genes are TRBV25-1 and TRBJ1-1; D is possibly TRBD1 (6 bases). Deletions cut 3 bases from V and 1 base from J, with 9 bases between. CDR1 is MGHDK and CDR2 is SYGVNS in the germline V gene. The CDR3 has 14 amino acids. The CDR3 region is CASSEAGENTEAFF. The CDR3 DNA sequence: TGTGCCAGCAGTGAGGCAGGGGAGAACACTGAAGCTTTCTTT.

This rearrangement joins TRBV21-1 to TRBJ1-1; TRBD1, the table's D call, lacks a check against the DNA. TRBV21-1 is a recognized pseudogene. There are 15 residues in the CDR3. CDR3 bases: TGTGCCAGCAGCAAAGAGACAGGAATGAACACTGAAGCTTTCTTT. Its translation is CASSKETGMNTEAFF.

V and J are TRBV18 and TRBJ2-7, with D uncertain. This CDR3 spans 13 amino acids. Germline assignment: CDR1 KGHSH and CDR2 LQKENI. Trimming left V 1 base short and J 0 bases short, with 4 bases between. The CDR3 nucleotides read TGTGCCAGCTCACCACGTAGCTCCTACGAGCAGTACTTC. Translated, it gives CASSPRSSYEQYF.

This rearrangement joins TRBV5-6 to TRBJ2-7, with D maybe TRBD1 (5 bases). CDR3 length: 18 amino acids. From germline, CDR1 is SGHDT and CDR2 YYEEEE. Trimming cost V 1 base and J 0 bases, with 20 bases left between them. Here the CDR3 DNA reads TGTGCCAGCAGCTTGAGGGGTTTGGGCAGGTCCACCTCCTACGAGCAGTACTTC. Translated, it gives CASSLRGLGRSTSYEQYF.

This clone was observed a few times. V and J are TRBV7-9 and TRBJ1-2, with D perhaps matching TRBD1 (5 bases). The germline V gene encodes CDR1 SEHNR and CDR2 FQNEAQ (reference sequence). This CDR3 has 18 residues. Trimming cost V 1 base and J 7 bases, with 25 bases left between them. CDR3 coding DNA: TGTGCCAGCAGCTTAGAGGGTTCCCAGGGCAGGATTGTTAGTGGCTACACCTTC. Translation gives CASSLEGSQGRIVSGYTF.

The genes are TRBV27 and TRBJ2-5; D is ambiguous. Germline V lookup: CDR1 MNHEY, CDR2 SMNVEV (reference sequence). The CDR3 runs to 14 residues. Trimming stripped 1 base from V and 4 bases from J, with 10 bases between. In DNA, the CDR3 is TGTGCCAGCAGTTTATTAAACAGTGGAGAGACCCAGTACTTC. Residues: CASSLLNSGETQYF.

This clone was found once. Other DNA sequences within the sample encode an identical CDR3. The rearrangement uses TRBV5-4 and TRBJ2-7; 8 bases line up with TRBD1. Trimming cost V 0 bases and J 4 bases; bases outside gene matches: 6. This CDR3 spans 15 amino acids. Germline V gives CDR1 SGHNT, CDR2 YYREEE (reference sequence). The DNA for the CDR3 is TGTGCCAGCAGCTTGGGACAGGGGAGAGGTTACGAGCAGTACTTC. Amino acids: CASSLGQGRGYEQYF.

CDR3 sequence: CASSMGQFYEQYF. Written as DNA, the CDR3 is TGTGCCAGCAGCATGGGACAGTTTTACGAGCAGTACTTC. This chain connects TRBV6-6 to TRBJ2-7, with TRBD1 matching over 7 bases. Germline assignment: CDR1 MNHNY and CDR2 SVGAGI (reference sequence). The V and J ends lost 6 bases and 4 bases, in that order; junction bases with no gene match: 6. CDR3 length: 13 residues.

This clone has a handful of counts. The chain combines TRBV5-1 with TRBJ2-4, with D unresolved. Germline V gene lookup returns CDR1 SGHRS and CDR2 YFSETQ. The CDR3 is 15 residues long. The V gene lost 2 bases and the J gene lost 1 base, with 10 bases spanning the gap. The CDR3 region is CASSFGLSAKNIQYF. The CDR3 DNA follows: TGCGCCAGCAGCTTCGGTCTGAGTGCCAAAAACATTCAGTACTTC. Together with reference TRBV5-1 and TRBJ2-4, the CDR3 gives the full variable domain: KAGVTQTPRYLIKTRGQQVTLSCSPISGHRSVSWYQQTPGQGLQFLFEYFSETQRNKGNFPGRFSGRQFSNSRSEMNVSTLELGDSALYLCASSFGLSAKNIQYFGAGTRLSVL.

The V gene is TRBV4-1, the J gene TRBJ2-7; no clear D. Deletions cut 4 bases from V and 0 bases from J, with 16 bases between. The V gene's germline CDR1 is MGHRA and CDR2 YSYEKL. The CDR3 totals 16 residues. The chain's CDR3 is CASSPSSGRLSYEQYF. In DNA, the CDR3 is TGCGCCAGCAGCCCTTCTTCGGGTAGGCTCTCCTACGAGCAGTACTTC.

This clone was seen only a few times. The V and J genes are TRBV2 and TRBJ2-5; no definite D call. The CDR3 is made up of 11 amino acids. The V and J ends lost 8 bases and 6 bases respectively, with 10 bases between them. Germline V gives CDR1 SNHLY, CDR2 FYNNEI. The CDR3 here is CASQPRQTQYF. Written as DNA, the CDR3 is TGTGCCAGCCAACCCAGGCAGACCCAGTACTTC. Based on the CDR3 plus reference TRBV2 and TRBJ2-5, the full variable domain is EPEVTQTPSHQVTQMGQEVILRCVPISNHLYFYWYRQILGQKVEFLVSFYNNEISEKSEIFDDQFSVERPDGSNFTLKIRSTKLEDSAMYFCASQPRQTQYFGPGTRLLVL.

This chain joins TRBV6-1 and TRBJ1-2; 7 bases match TRBD1. The V gene end was trimmed by 4 bases and the J gene end by 7 bases; junction bases not matched to a gene: 6. CDR3 length: 13 amino acids. In germline, CDR1 is MNHNS, CDR2 SASEGT. The CDR3 region is CASSGQGGAGYTF. The CDR3 coding sequence is TGTGCCAGCAGTGGGCAGGGGGGCGCTGGCTACACCTTC.

This clone showed up just a few times. The chain has TRBV10-3 and TRBJ1-1; 7 positions match TRBD1. With 10 bases clipped from V and 1 base from J, the junction kept 12 bases outside the gene matches. CDR1 is ENHRY, CDR2 SYGVKD, per germline. The CDR3 consists of 15 residues. CDR3 loop: CATRDRSVENTEAFF. CDR3 nucleotides: TGTGCCACCAGGGACAGATCGGTGGAGAACACTGAAGCTTTCTTT.